The clone carrying this T cell receptor beta chain was seen repeatedly, ten times or more. Its cognate antigen is unknown. V was trimmed by 8 bases and J by 6 bases, leaving 13 bases between them. The germline V gene encodes CDR1 SQVTM and CDR2 ANQGSEA. The CDR3 is made up of 11 amino acids. These data come from a study of response to subunit inactivated influenza vaccine. Broader study findings: The authors suggested that few new T cells are recruited per seasonal influenza vaccination.

From the RT-PCR reads, TCRdb called clonotypes with MiXCR, one entry per CDR3 protein. This sample carries 500,000 to 600,000 distinct CDR3 sequences, 16% of them seen once, and the ten largest clones take 3% to 3.5%. The material sequenced was CD4+ T cells sorted from PBMCs, taken around 25 months after vaccination. The receptor was isolated from a man in his fifties or sixties who received an inactivated influenza vaccine. This chain links TRBV29-1 with TRBJ1-1; perhaps TRBD1 as D (6 bases). CDR3 DNA sequence: TGCAGCCAGCATAGGGGGGCTGAAGCTTTCTTT. This sequence encodes CSQHRGAEAFF.